The TCR beta chain under discussion was sequenced for a study of blood T cell repertoires in COVID-19. Germline loops: CDR1 SEHNR, CDR2 FQNEAQ (reference sequence). The CDR3 contains 13 residues. The V gene end was trimmed by 8 bases and the J gene end by 4 bases; junction bases not matched to a gene: 4. Using immunoSEQ multiplex PCR, the repertoire was profiled, and TCRdb retains in-frame clones only, with some absent. The sample consists of about 78,000 clones, roughly 88% of them appearing once. This clonotype was sampled from a woman aged 45 to 65 in a cohort sampled during active COVID-19. V gene TRBV7-9 combines with J gene TRBJ2-3; TRBD1 aligns across 9 bases. The material sequenced was peripheral blood. CDR3 nucleotide sequence: TGTGCCAGCGGGGGACAGGGTTCAGATACGCAGTATTTT. Translating it yields CASGGQGSDTQYF.